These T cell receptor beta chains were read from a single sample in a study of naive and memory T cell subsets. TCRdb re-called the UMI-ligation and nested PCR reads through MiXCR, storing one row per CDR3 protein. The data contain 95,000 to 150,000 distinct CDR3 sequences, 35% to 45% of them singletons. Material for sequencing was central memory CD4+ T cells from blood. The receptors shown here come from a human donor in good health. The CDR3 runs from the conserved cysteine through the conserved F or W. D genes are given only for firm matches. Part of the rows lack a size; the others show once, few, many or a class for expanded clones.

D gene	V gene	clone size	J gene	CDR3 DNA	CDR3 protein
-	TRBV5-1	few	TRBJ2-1	TGCGCCAGCAGCCCCTGGACGGACAAGCGGAATGAGCAGTTCTTC	CASSPWTDKRNEQFF
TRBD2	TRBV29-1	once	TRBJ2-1	TGCAGCGTTCTAGCGGGAAGCTCCTACAATGAGCAGTTCTTC	CSVLAGSSYNEQFF
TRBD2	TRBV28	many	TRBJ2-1	TGTGCCAGCAGCCTTGGACTAGCGAAGCAGTTCTTC	CASSLGLAKQFF
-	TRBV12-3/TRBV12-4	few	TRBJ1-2	TGTGCCAGCAGCAACCGGGCGGTAGGGGATGGCTACACCTTC	CASSNRAVGDGYTF
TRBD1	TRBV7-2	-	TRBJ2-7	TGTGCCAGCAGCTCGAACAGGGGCGAGCAGTACTTC	CASSSNRGEQYF
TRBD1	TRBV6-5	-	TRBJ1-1	TGTGCCAGCAGTGGCCGGACAGGCGGTGGCACTGAAGCTTTCTTT	CASSGRTGGGTEAFF
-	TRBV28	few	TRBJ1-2	TGTGCCAGCAGTTTATGGTTACCAGGCACCAGGACCAACTATGGCTACACCTTC	CASSLWLPGTRTNYGYTF
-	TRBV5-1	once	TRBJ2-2	TGCGCCAGCAGCTTCGATGGCCACACCGGGGAGCTGTTTTTT	CASSFDGHTGELFF
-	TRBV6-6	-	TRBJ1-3	TGTGCCAGCACAGTAGGGGGCTCTGGAAACACCATATATTTT	CASTVGGSGNTIYF
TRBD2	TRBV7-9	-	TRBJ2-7	TGTGCCAGCAGGGGGACCGGGACTAGCGGGAGGGTAGACGAGCAGTACTTC	CASRGTGTSGRVDEQYF
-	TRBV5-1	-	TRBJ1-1	TGCGCCAGCAGCTTCTCGCCAGATAGGAACACTGAAGCTTTCTTT	CASSFSPDRNTEAFF
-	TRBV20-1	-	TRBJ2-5	TGCAGTGCTCGTGCCTACCAAGAGACCCAGTACTTC	CSARAYQETQYF
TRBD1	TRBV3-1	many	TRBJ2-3	TGTGCCAGCAGCCATGGACAGGGAGATACGCAGTATTTT	CASSHGQGDTQYF
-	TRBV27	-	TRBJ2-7	TGTGCCAGCAGTTTATCGAGGAGGAGCTACGAGCAGTACTTC	CASSLSRRSYEQYF
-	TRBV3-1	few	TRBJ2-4	TGTGCCAGCAGCCAAGTAGTCCACATTCAGTACTTC	CASSQVVHIQYF
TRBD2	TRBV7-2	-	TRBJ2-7	TGTGCCAGCAGCCCGTCGGGGGGGCAAACCTACGAGCAGTACTTC	CASSPSGGQTYEQYF
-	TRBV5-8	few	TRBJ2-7	TGTGCCAGCAGCTTGGCACTGACAGCTCGTGAGCAGTACTTC	CASSLALTAREQYF
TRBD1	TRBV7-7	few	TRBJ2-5	TGTGCTAGCAGCTTGGACAGGCTAGGAGAGACCCAGTACTTC	CASSLDRLGETQYF
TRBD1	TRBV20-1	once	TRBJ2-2	TGCAGTGCTAGAGATTTCGCAGGGGGCAGTTCCGGGGAGCTGTTTTTT	CSARDFAGGSSGELFF
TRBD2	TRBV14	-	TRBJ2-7	TGTGCCAGCGGACGACCTGGGACTAGCGGTTACGAGCAGTACTTC	CASGRPGTSGYEQYF
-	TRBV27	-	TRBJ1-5	TGTGCCAGCAGGTACCTGGGGGACCGTCAGCCCCAGCATTTT	CASRYLGDRQPQHF
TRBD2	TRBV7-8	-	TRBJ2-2	TGTGCCAGCAGCCTAGCCGGGACTAGCTACGCCGGGGAGCTGTTTTTT	CASSLAGTSYAGELFF
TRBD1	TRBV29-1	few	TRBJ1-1	TGCAGCGTTGGTACAGGGGGAAGCTTCACTGAAGCTTTCTTT	CSVGTGGSFTEAFF
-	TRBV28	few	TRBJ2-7	TGTGCCAGCACCCCGCCAGCGGCCTCATCCTACGAGCAGTACTTC	CASTPPAASSYEQYF
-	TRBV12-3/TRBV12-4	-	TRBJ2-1	TGTGCCAGCACTTTAAGGGAGTTCAATGAGCAGTTCTTC	CASTLREFNEQFF
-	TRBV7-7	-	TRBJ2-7	TGTGCTAGCAGCCCCAGTAGCGGGACAGGCGGCGAGCAGTACTTC	CASSPSSGTGGEQYF
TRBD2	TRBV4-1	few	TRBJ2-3	TGCACTTGGGAGGCTAGCGGGAACACAGATACGCAGTATTTT	CTWEASGNTDTQYF
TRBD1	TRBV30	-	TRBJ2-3	TGTGCCTGGAGGTTAGGACAGGGGGCGGGAGATACGCAGTATTTT	CAWRLGQGAGDTQYF
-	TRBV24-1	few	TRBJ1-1	TGTGCCACCGGGGGTCCAGGCACTGAAGCTTTCTTT	CATGGPGTEAFF
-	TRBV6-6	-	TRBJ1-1	TGTGCCAGCAGTTACTCGAGAAGCCAGAACACTGAAGCTTTCTTT	CASSYSRSQNTEAFF
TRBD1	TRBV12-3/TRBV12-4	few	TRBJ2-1	TGTGCCAGCAGGAGGACAGGGCCAGGCGATGAGCAGTTCTTC	CASRRTGPGDEQFF
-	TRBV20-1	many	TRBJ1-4	TGCAGTGCTAGAGTTGGGGTGGATGAAAAACTGTTTTTT	CSARVGVDEKLFF
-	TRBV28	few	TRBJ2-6	TGTGCCAGCAGGCCCATGTCAGGGGCCGTCACCGGGGCCAACGTCCTGACTTTC	CASRPMSGAVTGANVLTF
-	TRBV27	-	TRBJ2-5	TGTGCCAGCAGACTAGCAGATACGAAGACCCAGTACTTC	CASRLADTKTQYF
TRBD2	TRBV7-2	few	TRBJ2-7	TGTGCCAGCAGCATCGACGGGACTAGCGGGACCTACGAGCAGTACTTC	CASSIDGTSGTYEQYF
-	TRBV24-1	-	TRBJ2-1	TGTGCCACCAGTGGCCCCCGGGACAAGACCTACAATGAGCAGTTCTTC	CATSGPRDKTYNEQFF
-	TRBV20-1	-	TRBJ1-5	TGCAGTGCTAGAGATTTTTCTGTCGGGGAGCAGCCCCAGCATTTT	CSARDFSVGEQPQHF
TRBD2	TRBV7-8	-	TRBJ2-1	TGTGCCAGCAGCCCAAGGGAGGGCCCTGAGCAGTTCTTC	CASSPREGPEQFF
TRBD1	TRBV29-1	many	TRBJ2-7	TGCAGCGTGACCCGGGACAGGGTTCGCCTCGAGCAGTACTTC	CSVTRDRVRLEQYF
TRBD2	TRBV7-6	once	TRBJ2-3	TGTGCCAGCAGCTTAGCGACGGGAGGGCAGATCACAGATACGCAGTATTTT	CASSLATGGQITDTQYF
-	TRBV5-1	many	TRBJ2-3	TGCGCCAGCAGCTTGGGGACTAGCACAGATACGCAGTATTTT	CASSLGTSTDTQYF
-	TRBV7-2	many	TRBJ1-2	-	CASSLVGAGAALVTF
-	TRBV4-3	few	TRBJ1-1	TGCGCCAGCAGCCAAGATGACAGACTGGCCCCTGAAGCTTTCTTT	CASSQDDRLAPEAFF
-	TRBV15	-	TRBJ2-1	TGTGCCACCAGCAGAGCGGCAGCGGGTGCGTTCTTC	CATSRAAAGAFF
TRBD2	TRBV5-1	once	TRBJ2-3	TGCGCCAGCAGTCCCCATAGCGGGAGTTCTTCAGATACGCAGTATTTT	CASSPHSGSSSDTQYF
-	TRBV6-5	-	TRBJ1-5	TGTGCCAGCAGAATAAAAGACAACCAGCCCCAGCATTTT	CASRIKDNQPQHF
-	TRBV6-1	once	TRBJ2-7	TGTGCCAGCAGCGGCCAGGCGGCAGGCCCCTACGAGCAGTACTTC	CASSGQAAGPYEQYF
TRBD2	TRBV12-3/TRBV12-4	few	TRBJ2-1	TGTGCCAGCAGTTTGTCTAGCGGGAGTTGGGAGCAGTTCTTC	CASSLSSGSWEQFF
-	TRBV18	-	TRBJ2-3	TGTGCCAGCTCACCTGGCTTGAACACAGATACGCAGTATTTT	CASSPGLNTDTQYF
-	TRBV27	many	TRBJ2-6	TGTGCCAGCAGTTTTTTTTCCTCTGGGGCCAACGTCCTGACTTTC	CASSFFSSGANVLTF
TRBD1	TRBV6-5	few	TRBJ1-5	TGTGCCAGCAGTCCCAGGGGGCGGCAGCCCCAGCATTTT	CASSPRGRQPQHF
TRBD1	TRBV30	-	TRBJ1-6	TGTGCCTGGAGAATGACAGGGAACTATAATTCACCCCTCCACTTT	CAWRMTGNYNSPLHF
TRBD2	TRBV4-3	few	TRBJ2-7	TGCGCCAGCAGCCAGAGGGCGGCGGTAGCGGGAGTGTCCTACGAGCAGTACTTC	CASSQRAAVAGVSYEQYF
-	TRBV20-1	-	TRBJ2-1	TGCAGTGCCGAAGAGGACACTAGAGGTGACTACAATGAGCAGTTCTTC	CSAEEDTRGDYNEQFF
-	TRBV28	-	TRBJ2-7	TGTGCCAGCAGTTCCCCTGGCCCGAAGGCCTACGAGCAGTACTTC	CASSSPGPKAYEQYF
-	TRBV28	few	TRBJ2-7	TGTGCCAGCAGTTCCGGACGCCCCGAGCAGTACTTC	CASSSGRPEQYF
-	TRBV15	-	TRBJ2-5	TGTGCCACCAGCAGAGAACGACACCCGCAAGAGACCCAGTACTTC	CATSRERHPQETQYF